Each of the 17 T cell receptor beta chains below was sequenced from the same sample in a study of shared T cell receptors in the human thymus. Here immunoSEQ multiplex PCR was the method, and the copy in TCRdb shows in-frame clones only, minus some. The repertoire holds hundreds of thousands of clones, with more than 75% as singletons. This sample also belongs to another study, concerning human thymus T cells.

The specimen was thymocytes. The receptors originated from a boy younger than two with a congenital heart defect.

This clone was seen a single time. J is TRBJ2-5 and V is TRBV2; 14 bases are a match to TRBD2. Germline lookup yields CDR1 SNHLY and CDR2 FYNNEI. The CDR3 spans 17 residues. V lost 5 bases to trimming and J lost 5 bases; unmatched junction nucleotides: 10. The DNA for the CDR3 is TGTGCCAGCAGTTCCGCGACTAGCGGGGGGGCCGGGGAGACCCAGTACTTC. It is translated as CASSSATSGGAGETQYF.

The chain employs TRBV9 and TRBJ2-7; D possibly corresponds to TRBD2 (6 bases). CDR1 is SGDLS, CDR2 YYNGEE, per germline. CDR3 length equals 15 residues. Trimming removed 4 bases from V and 3 bases from J, with 17 bases in between. The CDR3 is CASSPYPGLLYEQYF. The CDR3 DNA reads TGTGCCAGCAGCCCTTACCCGGGACTCCTCTACGAGCAGTACTTC.

CDR3 in amino acids: CASSLYAAAGANVLTF. The CDR3 DNA sequence: TGTGCCAGTAGTTTGTACGCGGCGGCCGGGGCCAACGTCCTGACTTTC. This chain connects TRBV19 to TRBJ2-6; D gene ambiguous. The germline V gene has CDR1 LNHDA and CDR2 SQIVND (reference sequence). Trimming stripped 5 bases from V and 4 bases from J, with 15 bases between. The CDR3 sequence is 16 residues long. The whole variable domain, remainder taken from reference TRBV19 and TRBJ2-6, is DGGITQSPKYLFRKEGQNVTLSCEQNLNHDAMYWYRQDPGQGLRLIYYSQIVNDFQKGDIAEGYSVSREKKESFPLTVTSAQKNPTAFYLCASSLYAAAGANVLTFGAGSRLTVL.

This clone was observed once. CDR3 protein: CASDLTGSGELFF. The CDR3 bases are TGTGCCAGCGATCTAACCGGGTCCGGGGAGCTGTTTTTT. V is TRBV5-4 and J is TRBJ2-2; D uncertain. CDR3 length equals 13 residues. Germline values: CDR1 SGHNT, CDR2 YYREEE (reference sequence). Trimming removed 7 bases from V and 6 bases from J, with 13 bases in between.

J is TRBJ2-1 and V is TRBV29-1, with D perhaps matching TRBD1 (6 bases). Trimming stripped 5 bases from V and 2 bases from J, with 10 bases between. Germline V lookup: CDR1 SQVTM, CDR2 ANQGSEA. CDR3 length equals 13 residues. The CDR3 protein is CSVHRTAYNEQFF. DNA for the CDR3: TGCAGCGTTCACAGGACAGCCTACAATGAGCAGTTCTTC.

J is TRBJ2-5 and V is TRBV4-3; 8 positions match TRBD2. Unmatched junction bases numbered 4, after V lost 0 bases and J lost 7 bases. The CDR3 consists of 14 residues. Germline assignment: CDR1 LGHNA and CDR2 YSLEER. This CDR3 is CASSQERGEVTQYF. CDR3 sequence (DNA): TGCGCCAGCAGCCAAGAGCGGGGGGAGGTGACCCAGTACTTC.

CDR3 residues: CASTFGASGGAPDTQYF. CDR3 nucleotide sequence: TGCGCCAGCACCTTTGGGGCCAGCGGGGGGGCCCCAGATACGCAGTATTTT. The J gene is TRBJ2-3, the V gene TRBV5-1, with TRBD2 matching over 10 bases. Looked up from germline, CDR1 is SGHRS and CDR2 is YFSETQ. V was clipped by 6 bases and J by 4 bases; unmatched bases: 14. This CDR3 region has 17 residues.

The chain uses TRBV9 and TRBJ2-3; TRBD1 matches at 7 bases. After removal of 0 bases from V and 2 bases from J, the junction contained 12 bases not matched to a gene. Per germline, CDR1 SGDLS and CDR2 YYNGEE. The CDR3 contains 18 residues. The DNA of the CDR3 is TGTGCCAGCAGCGTAGGGAGAGGGGACAGAAAGTACACAGATACGCAGTATTTT. This encodes CASSVGRGDRKYTDTQYF.

The chain couples TRBV2 to TRBJ2-5; D not resolved. With 6 bases removed from V and 5 bases from J, the gap between germline ends came to 16 bases. The length of the CDR3 is 14 residues. The germline V gene encodes CDR1 SNHLY and CDR2 FYNNEI. CDR3 in DNA: TGTGCCAGCAGCTCTCCGAGTATTCCGGAGACCCAGTACTTC. Translating it yields CASSSPSIPETQYF.

The chain joins TRBV29-1 to TRBJ2-3; TRBD2 matches at 14 bases. The CDR3 is made up of 15 amino acids. Germline trimming cut 6 bases from V and 5 bases from J; bases unmatched to any gene: 7. The germline gives CDR1 SQVTM, CDR2 ANQGSEA. In DNA form, the CDR3 reads TGCAGCGTAGCGACTAGCGGGGGGGCTGAAGATACGCAGTATTTT. Translated, it gives CSVATSGGAEDTQYF.

The rearrangement links TRBV9 to TRBJ2-4, with 8 bases fitting TRBD2. V was pared by 0 bases and J by 3 bases, with 5 bases of the junction left unmatched. The CDR3 spans 16 residues. Germline values: CDR1 SGDLS, CDR2 YYNGEE. The CDR3 region has the DNA TGTGCCAGCAGCGTAGAGGCGGGGGGAGTCAAAAACATTCAGTACTTC. It yields the protein CASSVEAGGVKNIQYF.

The V gene is TRBV7-2, the J gene TRBJ2-7, with 10 nucleotides matching TRBD2. Germline-derived CDR1 and CDR2 are SGHTA and FQGNSA. V shed 3 bases and J 0 bases; nucleotides not matched to a gene: 5. CDR3 length: 16 residues. The CDR3 sequence is CASSFKREGSSYEQYF. The CDR3 DNA reads TGTGCCAGCAGCTTTAAGCGGGAGGGAAGCTCCTACGAGCAGTACTTC. Complete variable domain (other parts from reference TRBV7-2 and TRBJ2-7): GAGVSQSPSNKVTEKGKDVELRCDPISGHTALYWYRQSLGQGLEFLIYFQGNSAPDKSGLPSDRFSAERTGGSVSTLTIQRTQQEDSAVYLCASSFKREGSSYEQYFGPGTRLTVT.

The chain carries TRBV7-9 and TRBJ2-7, with a possible D match to TRBD2 (5 bases). Looked up from germline, CDR1 is SEHNR and CDR2 is FQNEAQ (reference sequence). The CDR3 contains 15 residues. The V and J ends lost 5 bases and 1 base respectively, with 15 bases between them. CDR3 nucleotide sequence: TGTGCCAGCAGCCCCGCGGAGGAAGTTTCCTACGAGCAGTACTTC. As protein: CASSPAEEVSYEQYF. The full variable domain, in which reference TRBV7-9 and TRBJ2-7 provide the parts outside the CDR3, is DTGVSQNPRHKITKRGQNVTFRCDPISEHNRLYWYRQTLGQGPEFLTYFQNEAQLEKSRLLSDRFSAERPKGSFSTLEIQRTEQGDSAMYLCASSPAEEVSYEQYFGPGTRLTVT.

The genes are TRBV28 and TRBJ2-3; D might be TRBD2 (5 bases). The length of the CDR3 is 14 residues. Per germline, CDR1 MDHEN and CDR2 SYDVKM. V was clipped by 2 bases and J by 4 bases, with 10 bases between them. This chain's CDR3 is CASSLRRPPDTQYF. The CDR3 nucleotides read TGTGCCAGCAGTTTAAGGAGGCCCCCAGATACGCAGTATTTT.

This clone was seen more than once but under ten times. The chain joins TRBV28 to TRBJ1-1, with 7 bases identical to TRBD1. The CDR3 is 16 residues long. Trimming cost V 6 bases and J 4 bases; bases outside gene matches: 14. Germline CDR1 is MDHEN and CDR2 is SYDVKM. The CDR3, as DNA: TGTGCCAGCAGGCCTGGACAGACAGGGAGGCTCACTGAAGCTTTCTTT. Its protein is CASRPGQTGRLTEAFF.

The CDR3 spells CASSLEGDRVREKLFF. For the CDR3, the DNA is TGTGCCAGCAGCTTGGAAGGGGACAGGGTACGAGAAAAACTGTTTTTT. The genes are TRBV5-6 and TRBJ1-4, with TRBD1 matching 9 bases. The J segment lost 8 bases and the V segment lost 0 bases, leaving 8 bases of the junction unmatched. The CDR3 is 16 amino acids. Per the germline V gene, CDR1 is SGHDT and CDR2 is YYEEEE.

The chain couples TRBV2 to TRBJ1-5, with D perhaps matching TRBD1 (5 bases). Germline CDR1 and CDR2: SNHLY and FYNNEI. V dropped 1 base and J dropped 0 bases, with 7 bases sitting between them. CDR3 size: 15 residues. The CDR3 DNA sequence: TGTGCCAGCAGTGAAGAGACAGTTAGCAATCAGCCCCAGCATTTT. Translation gives CASSEETVSNQPQHF.